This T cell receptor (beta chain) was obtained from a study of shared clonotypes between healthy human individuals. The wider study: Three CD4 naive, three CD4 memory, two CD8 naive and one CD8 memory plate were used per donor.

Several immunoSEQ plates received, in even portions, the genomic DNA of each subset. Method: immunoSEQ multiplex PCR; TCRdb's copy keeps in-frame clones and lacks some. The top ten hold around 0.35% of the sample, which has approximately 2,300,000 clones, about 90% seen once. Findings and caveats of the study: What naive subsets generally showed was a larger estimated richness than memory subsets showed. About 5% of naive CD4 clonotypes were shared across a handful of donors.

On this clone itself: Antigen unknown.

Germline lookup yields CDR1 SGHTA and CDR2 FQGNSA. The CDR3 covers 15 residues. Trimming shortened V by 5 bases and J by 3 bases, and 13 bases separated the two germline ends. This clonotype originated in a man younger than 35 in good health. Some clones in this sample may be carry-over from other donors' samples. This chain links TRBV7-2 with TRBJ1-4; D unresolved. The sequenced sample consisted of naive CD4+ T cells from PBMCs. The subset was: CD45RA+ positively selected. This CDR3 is CASSPATDANEKLFF. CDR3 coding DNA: TGTGCCAGCAGCCCCGCAACGGACGCTAATGAAAAACTGTTTTTT.